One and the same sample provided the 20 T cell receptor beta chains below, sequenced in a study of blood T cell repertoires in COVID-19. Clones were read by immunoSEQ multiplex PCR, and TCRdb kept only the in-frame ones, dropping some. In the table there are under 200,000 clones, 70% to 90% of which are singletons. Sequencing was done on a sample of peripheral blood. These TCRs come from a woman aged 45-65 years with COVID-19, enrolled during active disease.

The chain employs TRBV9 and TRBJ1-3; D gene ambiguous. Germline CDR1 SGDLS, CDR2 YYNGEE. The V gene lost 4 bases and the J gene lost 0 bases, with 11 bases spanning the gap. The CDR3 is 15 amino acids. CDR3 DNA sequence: TGTGCCAGCAGCCCCGCCGGGGACTCTGGAAACACCATATATTTT. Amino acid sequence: CASSPAGDSGNTIYF.

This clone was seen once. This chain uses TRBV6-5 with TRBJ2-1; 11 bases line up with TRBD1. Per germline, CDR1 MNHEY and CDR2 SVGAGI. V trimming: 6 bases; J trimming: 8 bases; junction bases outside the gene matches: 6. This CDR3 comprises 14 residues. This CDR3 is CASSRDRGTYEQFF. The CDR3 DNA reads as TGTGCCAGCAGCAGGGACAGGGGGACATATGAGCAGTTCTTC.

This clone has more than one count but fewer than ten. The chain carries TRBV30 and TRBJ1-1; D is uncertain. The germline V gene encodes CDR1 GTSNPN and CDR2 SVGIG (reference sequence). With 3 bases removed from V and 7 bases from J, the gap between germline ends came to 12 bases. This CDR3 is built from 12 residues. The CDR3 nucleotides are TGTGCCTGGAGCCTCACGGAGGTTGAAGCTTTCTTT. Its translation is CAWSLTEVEAFF. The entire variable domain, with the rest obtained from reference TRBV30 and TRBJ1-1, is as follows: SQTIHQWPATLVQPVGSPLSLECTVEGTSNPNLYWYRQAAGRGLQLLFYSVGIGQISSEVPQNLSASRPQDRQFILSSKKLLLSDSGFYLCAWSLTEVEAFFGQGTRLTVV.

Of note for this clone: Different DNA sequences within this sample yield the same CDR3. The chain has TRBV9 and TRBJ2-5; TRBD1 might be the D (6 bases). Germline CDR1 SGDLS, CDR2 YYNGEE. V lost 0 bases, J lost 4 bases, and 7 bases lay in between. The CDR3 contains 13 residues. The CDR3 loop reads CASSVGGRETQYF. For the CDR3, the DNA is TGTGCCAGCAGCGTAGGGGGGCGAGAGACCCAGTACTTC.

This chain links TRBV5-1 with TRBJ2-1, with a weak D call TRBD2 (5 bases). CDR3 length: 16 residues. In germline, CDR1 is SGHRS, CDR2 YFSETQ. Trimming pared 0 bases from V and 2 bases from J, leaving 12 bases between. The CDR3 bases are TGCGCCAGCAGCTTGGGAGGGAACCTCGCCTACAATGAGCAGTTCTTC. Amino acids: CASSLGGNLAYNEQFF.

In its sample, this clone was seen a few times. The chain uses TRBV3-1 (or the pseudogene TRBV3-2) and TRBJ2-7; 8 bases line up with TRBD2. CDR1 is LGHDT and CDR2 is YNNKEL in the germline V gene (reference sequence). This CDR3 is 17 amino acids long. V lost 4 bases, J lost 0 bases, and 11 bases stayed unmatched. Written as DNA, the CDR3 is TGTGCCAGCAGCCTCCGGGGTGGTAGCGGGGACTCCTACGAGCAGTACTTC. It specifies CASSLRGGSGDSYEQYF.

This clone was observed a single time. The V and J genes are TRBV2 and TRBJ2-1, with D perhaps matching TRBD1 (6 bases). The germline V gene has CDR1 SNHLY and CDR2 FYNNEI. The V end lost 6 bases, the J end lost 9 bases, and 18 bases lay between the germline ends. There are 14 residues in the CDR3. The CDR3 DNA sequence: TGTGCCAGCAGCGGCACACAGGTAGGGGGTGAGCAGTTCTTC. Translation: CASSGTQVGGEQFF.

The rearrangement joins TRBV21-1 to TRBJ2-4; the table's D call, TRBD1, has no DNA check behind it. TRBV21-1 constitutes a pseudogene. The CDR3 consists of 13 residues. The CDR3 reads CASSKTGKNIQYF. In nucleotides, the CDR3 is TGTGCCAGCAGCAAGACAGGGAAAAACATTCAGTACTTC.

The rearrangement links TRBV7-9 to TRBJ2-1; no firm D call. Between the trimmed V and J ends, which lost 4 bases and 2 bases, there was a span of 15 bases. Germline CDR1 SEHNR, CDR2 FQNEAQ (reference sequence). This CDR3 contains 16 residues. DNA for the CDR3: TGTGCCAGCAGCTCTGAGACTGGAATAGCCTACAATGAGCAGTTCTTC. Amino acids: CASSSETGIAYNEQFF.

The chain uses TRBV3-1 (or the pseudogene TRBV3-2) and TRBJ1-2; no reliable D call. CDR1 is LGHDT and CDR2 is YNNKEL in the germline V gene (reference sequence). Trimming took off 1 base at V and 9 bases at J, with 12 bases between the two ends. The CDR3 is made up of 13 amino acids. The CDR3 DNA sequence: TGTGCCAGCAGCCAAGGGCCTGTCGGGAGCTACACCTTC. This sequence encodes CASSQGPVGSYTF.

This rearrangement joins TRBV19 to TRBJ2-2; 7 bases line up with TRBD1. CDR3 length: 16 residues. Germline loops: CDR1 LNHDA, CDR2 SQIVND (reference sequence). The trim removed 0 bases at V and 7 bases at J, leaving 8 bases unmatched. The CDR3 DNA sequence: TGTGCCAGTAGTATAGATAGGGACAGTACTGGCGGGGAGCTGTTTTTT. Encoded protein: CASSIDRDSTGGELFF. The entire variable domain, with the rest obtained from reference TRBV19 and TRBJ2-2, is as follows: DGGITQSPKYLFRKEGQNVTLSCEQNLNHDAMYWYRQDPGQGLRLIYYSQIVNDFQKGDIAEGYSVSREKKESFPLTVTSAQKNPTAFYLCASSIDRDSTGGELFFGEGSRLTVL.

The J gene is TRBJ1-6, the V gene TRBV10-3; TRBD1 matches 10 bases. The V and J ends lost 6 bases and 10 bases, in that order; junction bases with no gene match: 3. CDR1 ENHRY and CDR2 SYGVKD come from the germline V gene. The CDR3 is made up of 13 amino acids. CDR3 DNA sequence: TGTGCCATCAGGGGGACAGGGGAGTCACCCCTCCACTTT. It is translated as CAIRGTGESPLHF.

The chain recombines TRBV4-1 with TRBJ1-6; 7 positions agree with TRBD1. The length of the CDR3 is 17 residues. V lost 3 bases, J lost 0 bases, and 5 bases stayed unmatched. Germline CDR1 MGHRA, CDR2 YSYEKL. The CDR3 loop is CASSQTGTSSYNSPLHF. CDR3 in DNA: TGCGCCAGCAGCCAGACAGGGACGAGCTCCTATAATTCACCCCTCCACTTT.

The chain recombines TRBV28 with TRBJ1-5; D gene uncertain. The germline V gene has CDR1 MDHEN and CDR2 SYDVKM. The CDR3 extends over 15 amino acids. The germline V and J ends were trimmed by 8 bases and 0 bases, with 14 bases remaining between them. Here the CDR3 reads CASWEAAPSNQPQHF. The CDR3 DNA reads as TGTGCCAGCTGGGAGGCAGCCCCTAGCAATCAGCCCCAGCATTTT.

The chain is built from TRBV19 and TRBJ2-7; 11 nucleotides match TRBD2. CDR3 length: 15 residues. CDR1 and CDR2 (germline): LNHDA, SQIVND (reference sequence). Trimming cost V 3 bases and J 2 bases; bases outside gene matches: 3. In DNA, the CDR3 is TGTGCCAGTAGTATGGTTAGCGGGGGGGCCTACGAGCAGTACTTC. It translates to CASSMVSGGAYEQYF.

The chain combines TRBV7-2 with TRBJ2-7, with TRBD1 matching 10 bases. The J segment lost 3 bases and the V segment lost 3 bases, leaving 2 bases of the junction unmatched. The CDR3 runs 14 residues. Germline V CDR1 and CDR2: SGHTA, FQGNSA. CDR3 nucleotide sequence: TGTGCCAGCAGCTTGGACAGGGGGGTCTACGAGCAGTACTTC. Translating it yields CASSLDRGVYEQYF.

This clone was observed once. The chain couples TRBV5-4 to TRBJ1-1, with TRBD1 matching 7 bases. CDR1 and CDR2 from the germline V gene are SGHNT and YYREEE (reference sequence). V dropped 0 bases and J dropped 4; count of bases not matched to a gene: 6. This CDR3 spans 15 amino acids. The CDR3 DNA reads TGTGCCAGCAGCTTGGCAGGGGGGAGTGGCACTGAAGCTTTCTTT. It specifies CASSLAGGSGTEAFF.

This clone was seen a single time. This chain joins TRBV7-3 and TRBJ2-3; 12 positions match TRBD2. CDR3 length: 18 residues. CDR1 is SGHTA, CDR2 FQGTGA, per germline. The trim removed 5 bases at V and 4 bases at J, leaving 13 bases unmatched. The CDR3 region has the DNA TGTGCCAGCAGCCCCCGAGCTAGCGGGGGGGCCGCTTCAGATACGCAGTATTTT. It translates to CASSPRASGGAASDTQYF. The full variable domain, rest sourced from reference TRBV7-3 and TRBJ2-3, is GAGVSQTPSNKVTEKGKYVELRCDPISGHTALYWYRQSLGQGPEFLIYFQGTGAADDSGLPNDRFFAVRPEGSVSTLKIQRTERGDSAVYLCASSPRASGGAASDTQYFGPGTRLTVL.

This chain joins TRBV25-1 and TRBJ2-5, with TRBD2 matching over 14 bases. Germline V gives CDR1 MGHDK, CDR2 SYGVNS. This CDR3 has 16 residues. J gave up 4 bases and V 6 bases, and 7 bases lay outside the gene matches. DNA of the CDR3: TGTGCCAGCAGCGGACTAGCGGGGGGCCTCTTAGAGACCCAGTACTTC. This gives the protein CASSGLAGGLLETQYF.

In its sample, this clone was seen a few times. In DNA form, the CDR3 reads TGTGCTAGTGGTTTGGCTGGGACAGCAGAGACCCAGTACTTC. This encodes CASGLAGTAETQYF. The chain has TRBV12-5 and TRBJ2-5; 7 nucleotides match TRBD1. From germline, CDR1 is LGHNT and CDR2 FRNRAP. The CDR3 covers 14 residues. Trimming cost V 1 base and J 4 bases; bases outside gene matches: 3.